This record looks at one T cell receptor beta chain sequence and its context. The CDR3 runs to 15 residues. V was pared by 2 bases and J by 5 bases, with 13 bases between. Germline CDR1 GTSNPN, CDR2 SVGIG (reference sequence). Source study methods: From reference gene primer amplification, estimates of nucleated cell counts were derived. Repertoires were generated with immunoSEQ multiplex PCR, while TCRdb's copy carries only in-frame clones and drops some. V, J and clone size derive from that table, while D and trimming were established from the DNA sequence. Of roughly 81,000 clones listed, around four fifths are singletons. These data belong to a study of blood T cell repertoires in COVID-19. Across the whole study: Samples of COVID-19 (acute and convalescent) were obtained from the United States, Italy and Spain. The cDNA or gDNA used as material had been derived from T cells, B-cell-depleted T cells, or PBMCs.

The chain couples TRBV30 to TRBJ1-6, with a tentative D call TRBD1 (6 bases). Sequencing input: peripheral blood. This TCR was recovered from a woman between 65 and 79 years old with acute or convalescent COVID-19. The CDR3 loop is CAWSTGQHNNSPLHF. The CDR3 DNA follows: TGTGCCTGGAGTACCGGACAGCATAATAATTCACCCCTCCACTTT.